This T cell receptor (beta chain) was captured by sequencing in a study of OX40 agonist ivuxolimab in advanced cancers. About the research overall: Mean age approximately 59 years, range roughly 20 to 85; around 80% male.

Concerning this clone: Its target is unknown.

Clones were sequenced by immunoSEQ multiplex PCR, and TCRdb holds only the in-frame ones, with some missing. This sample yields fewer than 20,000 clones, of which 80% to 85% are seen a single time; approximately 3.9% belongs to the top ten. Findings of the study overall: At doses 0.1 to 3.0 mg/kg, CD4+ and CD8+ clones expanded. Among the nonresponders, some also had low normalized T-cell clonal expansion.

V shed 6 bases, J shed 4 bases, and the junction held 7 bases outside the gene matches. The length of the CDR3 is 15 residues. Germline CDR1 reads MDHEN; CDR2 reads SYDVKM. The V and J genes are TRBV28 and TRBJ2-2; 8 bases are shared with TRBD1. The sample here was CD4+ or CD8+ T cells sorted from blood, taken in a trial of the OX40 agonist ivuxolimab. The receptor's source is an adult with an advanced solid tumor such as melanoma, head and neck, liver or kidney cancer. CDR3 amino acids: CASSPGQAGTGELFF. The CDR3 region has the DNA TGTGCCAGCAGCCCGGGACAGGCGGGCACCGGGGAGCTGTTTTTT.